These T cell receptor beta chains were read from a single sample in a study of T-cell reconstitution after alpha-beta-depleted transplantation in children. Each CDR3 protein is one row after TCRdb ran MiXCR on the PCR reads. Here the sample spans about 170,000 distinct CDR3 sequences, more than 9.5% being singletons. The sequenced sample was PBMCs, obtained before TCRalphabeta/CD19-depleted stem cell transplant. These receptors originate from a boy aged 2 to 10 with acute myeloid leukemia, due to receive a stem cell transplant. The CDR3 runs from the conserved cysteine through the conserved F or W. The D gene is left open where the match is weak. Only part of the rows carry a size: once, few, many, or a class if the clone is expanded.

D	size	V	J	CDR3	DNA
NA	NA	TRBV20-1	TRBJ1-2	CSARDRSFYGYTF	TGCAGTGCTAGAGACAGGAGCTTCTATGGCTACACCTTC
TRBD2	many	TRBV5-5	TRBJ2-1	CASSLLAGGHVEQFF	TGTGCCAGCAGCTTGTTAGCGGGGGGGCACGTTGAGCAGTTCTTC
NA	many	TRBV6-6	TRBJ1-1	CASSSGGPEAFF	TGTGCCAGCTCATCGGGGGGACCTGAAGCTTTCTTT
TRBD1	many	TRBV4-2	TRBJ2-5	CASSQVRGPQETQYF	TGTGCCAGCAGCCAAGTGAGGGGGCCTCAAGAGACCCAGTACTTC
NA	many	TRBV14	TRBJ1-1	CASSQESRNTEAFF	TGTGCCAGCAGCCAAGAGTCGCGGAACACTGAAGCTTTCTTT
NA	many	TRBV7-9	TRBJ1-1	CASTLRSANTEAFF	TGTGCCAGCACCCTACGGTCAGCCAACACTGAAGCTTTCTTT
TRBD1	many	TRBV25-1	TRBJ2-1	CASSAGDRWNYNEQFF	TGTGCCAGCAGTGCTGGGGACAGGTGGAACTACAATGAGCAGTTCTTC
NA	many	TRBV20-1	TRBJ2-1	CSATDTAGSYNEQFF	TGCAGTGCCACGGACACCGCAGGCTCCTACAATGAGCAGTTCTTC
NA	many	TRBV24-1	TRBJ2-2	CATSEGNTGELFF	TGTGCCACCAGTGAGGGGAACACCGGGGAGCTGTTTTTT
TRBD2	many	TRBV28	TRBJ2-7	CASRTSLGYEQYF	TGTGCCAGCAGGACTAGCTTGGGGTACGAGCAGTACTTC
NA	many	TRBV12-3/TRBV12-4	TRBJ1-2	CASSLVVPPYGYTF	TGTGCCAGCAGTTTGGTCGTCCCCCCCTATGGCTACACCTTC
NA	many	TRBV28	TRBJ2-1	CASSSQTPETYNEQFF	TGTGCCAGCAGCTCCCAAACCCCGGAGACCTACAATGAGCAGTTCTTC
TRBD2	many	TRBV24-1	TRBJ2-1	CATSDPGTSGRGEQFF	TGTGCCACCAGTGACCCCGGGACTAGCGGACGTGGTGAGCAGTTCTTC
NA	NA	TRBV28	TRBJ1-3	CASSLWAGSSGNTIYF	TGTGCCAGCAGTTTATGGGCAGGGAGCTCTGGAAACACCATATATTTT
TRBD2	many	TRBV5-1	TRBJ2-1	CASSVLAGPNNEQFF	TGCGCCAGCAGCGTGCTAGCGGGCCCCAACAATGAGCAGTTCTTC
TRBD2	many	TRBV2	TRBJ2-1	CAQPTSGNYNEQFF	TGTGCCCAACCAACTAGCGGAAACTACAATGAGCAGTTCTTC
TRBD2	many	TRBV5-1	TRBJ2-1	CASSLERLAGAYNEQFF	TGCGCCAGCAGCCTAGAAAGACTAGCGGGAGCCTACAATGAGCAGTTCTTC
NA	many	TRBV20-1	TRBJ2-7	CSATSRTVAGSYEQYF	TGCAGTGCCACCTCAAGAACAGTGGCAGGGAGTTACGAGCAGTACTTC
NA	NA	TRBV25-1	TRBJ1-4	CASSLGGGKLFF	TGTGCCAGCAGCCTGGGTGGTGGAAAACTGTTTTTT
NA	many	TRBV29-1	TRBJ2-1	CSVEGVETATYNEQFF	TGCAGCGTTGAGGGGGTTGAGACGGCAACCTACAATGAGCAGTTCTTC
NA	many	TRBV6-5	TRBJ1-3	CASSYSGSGTASGNTIYF	TGTGCCAGCAGTTACTCAGGCTCCGGGACGGCCTCTGGAAACACCATATATTTT
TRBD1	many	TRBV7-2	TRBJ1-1	CASSPRGGQGWTEAFF	TGTGCCAGCAGCCCCAGGGGGGGACAGGGGTGGACTGAAGCTTTCTTT
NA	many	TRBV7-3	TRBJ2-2	CASSLARDGELFF	TGTGCCAGCAGCTTGGCCCGCGATGGGGAGCTGTTTTTT
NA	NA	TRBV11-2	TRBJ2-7	CASSLGVGGVDEQYF	TGTGCCAGCAGCTTAGGGGTAGGGGGGGTTGACGAGCAGTACTTC
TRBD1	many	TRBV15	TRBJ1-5	CATRPGQQNQPQHF	TGTGCCACCCGTCCGGGACAGCAAAATCAGCCCCAGCATTTT
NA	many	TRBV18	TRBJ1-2	CASSPPGHNNYGYTF	TGTGCCAGCTCACCACCCGGACACAATAACTATGGCTACACCTTC
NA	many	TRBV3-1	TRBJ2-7	CASSQGESRLILSYEQYF	TGTGCCAGCAGCCAAGGGGAGTCTAGGCTGATCCTCTCCTACGAGCAGTACTTC
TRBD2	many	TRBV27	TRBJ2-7	CASSLTRGVEQYF	TGTGCCAGCAGTTTAACCCGGGGGGTCGAGCAGTACTTC
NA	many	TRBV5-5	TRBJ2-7	CASTPKLAYLYEQYF	TGTGCCAGCACCCCAAAATTAGCGTACCTCTACGAGCAGTACTTC
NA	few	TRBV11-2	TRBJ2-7	CASSLLSVFQDEQYF	TGTGCCAGCAGCTTACTTTCAGTTTTTCAAGACGAGCAGTACTTC
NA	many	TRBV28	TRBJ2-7	CASSPQGNSYEQYF	TGTGCCAGCAGCCCACAGGGAAACTCCTACGAGCAGTACTTC
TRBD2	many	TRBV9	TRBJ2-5	CASSLGGLAEETQYF	TGTGCCAGCAGCCTCGGCGGTCTAGCGGAAGAGACCCAGTACTTC
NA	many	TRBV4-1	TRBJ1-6	CASSQDVKNNSPLHF	TGCGCCAGCAGCCAAGATGTCAAAAATAATTCACCCCTCCACTTT
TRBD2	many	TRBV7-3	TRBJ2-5	CASSFEFGGGEETQYF	TGTGCCAGCAGCTTCGAATTCGGGGGGGGCGAAGAGACCCAGTACTTC
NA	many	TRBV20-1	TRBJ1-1	CSASTGSTEAFF	TGCAGTGCTTCTACAGGGTCTACGGAAGCTTTCTTT
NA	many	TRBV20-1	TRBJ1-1	CSASRLQGRVTEAFF	TGCAGTGCTAGCCGCCTTCAGGGGAGAGTCACTGAAGCTTTCTTT
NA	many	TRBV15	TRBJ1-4	CATSRSRPGPLNEKLFF	TGTGCCACCAGCAGATCACGTCCGGGACCCCTTAATGAAAAACTGTTTTTT
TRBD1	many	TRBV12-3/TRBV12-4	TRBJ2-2	CASTDREELFF	TGTGCCAGCACCGACAGGGAAGAGCTGTTTTTT
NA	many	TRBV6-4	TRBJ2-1	CASSDERSSYNEQFF	TGTGCCAGCAGTGACGAGCGGAGCTCCTACAATGAGCAGTTCTTC
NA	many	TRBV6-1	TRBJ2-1	CASTSPGGGSNNEQFF	TGTGCCAGCACCTCCCCCGGTGGGGGGTCCAACAATGAGCAGTTCTTC
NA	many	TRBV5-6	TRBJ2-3	CASSFYTPTQYF	TGTGCCAGCAGCTTCTACACCCCTACGCAGTATTTT
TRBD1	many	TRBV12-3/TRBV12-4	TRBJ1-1	CASTRDSEAFF	TGTGCCAGCACGCGGGACAGTGAAGCTTTCTTT
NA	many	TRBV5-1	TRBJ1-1	CASSLDPQGNTEAFF	TGCGCCAGCAGCTTGGATCCTCAGGGGAACACTGAAGCTTTCTTT
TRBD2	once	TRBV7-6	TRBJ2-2	CASSSGLAANTGELFF	TGTGCCAGCAGCTCCGGACTAGCGGCGAACACCGGGGAGCTGTTTTTT
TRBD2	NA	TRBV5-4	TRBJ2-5	CASSLARLAGQETQYF	TGTGCCAGCAGCTTGGCACGACTAGCCGGGCAAGAGACCCAGTACTTC
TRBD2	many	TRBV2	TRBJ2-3	CASSEFVRYTGREQYF	TGTGCCAGCAGTGAATTCGTGCGCTATACGGGGAGGGAGCAGTATTTT
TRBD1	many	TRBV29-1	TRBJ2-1	CSVEAGTGEVYNEQFF	TGCAGCGTTGAAGCTGGGACAGGGGAGGTGTACAATGAGCAGTTCTTC
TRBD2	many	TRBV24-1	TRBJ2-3	CATSATQRGPISPQYF	TGTGCCACCAGTGCCACCCAGCGGGGACCTATATCGCCGCAGTATTTT
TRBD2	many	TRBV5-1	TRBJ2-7	CASSGPGTSSREQYF	TGCGCCAGCAGCGGACCCGGGACTAGCTCTCGCGAGCAGTACTTC
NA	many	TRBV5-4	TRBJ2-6	CASSLLRQDSGYGANVLTF	TGTGCCAGCAGCTTGTTGAGACAGGACTCAGGGTATGGGGCCAACGTCCTGACTTTC
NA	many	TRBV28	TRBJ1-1	CASSLSRLNTEAFF	TGTGCCAGCAGTTTATCCAGACTTAACACTGAAGCTTTCTTT
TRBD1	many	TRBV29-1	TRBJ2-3	CSVEDTGTGGEGTQYF	TGCAGCGTTGAAGACACCGGGACAGGGGGCGAAGGTACGCAGTATTTT
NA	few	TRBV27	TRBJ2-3	CASSYRFYTDTQYF	TGTGCCAGCAGTTACCGCTTCTACACAGATACGCAGTATTTT
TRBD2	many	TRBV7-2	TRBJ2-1	CASSESGALYNEQFF	TGTGCCAGCAGCGAGAGCGGGGCCCTCTACAATGAGCAGTTCTTC